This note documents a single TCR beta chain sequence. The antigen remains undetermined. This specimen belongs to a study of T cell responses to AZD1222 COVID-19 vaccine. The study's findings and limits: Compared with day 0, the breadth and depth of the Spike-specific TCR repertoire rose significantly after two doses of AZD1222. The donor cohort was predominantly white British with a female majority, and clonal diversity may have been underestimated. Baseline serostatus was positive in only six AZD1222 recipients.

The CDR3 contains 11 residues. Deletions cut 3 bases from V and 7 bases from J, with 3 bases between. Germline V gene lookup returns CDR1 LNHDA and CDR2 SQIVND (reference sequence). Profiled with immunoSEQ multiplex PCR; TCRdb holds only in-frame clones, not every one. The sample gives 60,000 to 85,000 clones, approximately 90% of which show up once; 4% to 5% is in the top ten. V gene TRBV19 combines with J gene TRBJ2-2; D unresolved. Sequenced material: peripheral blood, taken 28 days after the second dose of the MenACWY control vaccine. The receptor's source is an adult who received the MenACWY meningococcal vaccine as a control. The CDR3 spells CASSMGGELFF. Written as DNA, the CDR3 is TGTGCCAGTAGTATGGGCGGGGAGCTGTTTTTT.